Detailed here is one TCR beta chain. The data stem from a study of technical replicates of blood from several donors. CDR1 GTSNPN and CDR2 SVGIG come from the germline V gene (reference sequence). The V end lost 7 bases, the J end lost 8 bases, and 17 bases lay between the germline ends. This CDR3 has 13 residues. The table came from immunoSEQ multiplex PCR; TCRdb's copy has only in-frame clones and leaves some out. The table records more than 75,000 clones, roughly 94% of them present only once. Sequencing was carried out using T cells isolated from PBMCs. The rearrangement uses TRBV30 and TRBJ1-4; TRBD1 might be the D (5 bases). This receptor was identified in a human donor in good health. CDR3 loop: CAFQQKGREKLFF. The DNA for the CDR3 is TGTGCCTTTCAACAGAAGGGGAGGGAAAAACTGTTTTTT.